This entry is about one T cell receptor beta chain. No antigen is known for it. These data originate in a study of T cell responses to AZD1222 COVID-19 vaccine. In the study overall: Pooled together were second doses at about 4 or about 12 weeks. Study-wide results and caveats: Seropositive status at baseline applied to only a handful of AZD1222 recipients. A reported finding is that nearly half of spike-specific TCRs target unmutated variant regions. A mostly white British donor set with more females was recruited, and clonal diversity was possibly underestimated.

Here immunoSEQ multiplex PCR was the method, and the copy in TCRdb shows in-frame clones only, minus some. This sample has about 170,000 clones; around nine tenths occur once, and the top ten carry around 2.6%. Trimming cost V 4 bases and J 9 bases, with 12 bases left between them. The germline gives CDR1 GTSNPN, CDR2 SVGIG (reference sequence). The CDR3 is 11 amino acids. This clonotype was sampled from an adult in good health. This chain joins TRBV30 and TRBJ1-1; D is perhaps TRBD1 (6 bases). The source material was peripheral blood, sampled on day 0 of AZD1222 vaccination. The CDR3 DNA sequence: TGTGCCTGGAATTTAGGGGGTAAAGCTTTCTTT. The encoded protein is CAWNLGGKAFF.